Listed here are 14 T cell receptor beta chains from one sample, sequenced in a study of shared clonotypes between healthy human individuals. The method was immunoSEQ multiplex PCR; TCRdb's version includes in-frame clones alone and lacks a portion of them. The sample lists fewer than 3 million clones, around 90% occurring once. Sequenced sample: naive CD4+ T cells from PBMCs. Regarding subset: CD45RA+ positively selected. The origin of the receptors is a man between 18 and 29 years old in good health. Some clones in this sample may be carry-over from other donors' samples.

The CDR3 DNA reads TGTGCCACCAGCCGCGACACGGGAGGAAGGGGTGAGCAGTTCTTC. It specifies CATSRDTGGRGEQFF. The gene calls are TRBV15 and TRBJ2-1; TRBD2 matches at 7 bases. V lost 5 bases and J lost 9; bases outside the gene matches: 13. The CDR3 spans 15 residues. CDR1 and CDR2 (germline): LNHNV, YYDKDF (reference sequence).

This clone was seen once. The chain has TRBV28 and TRBJ2-7; possibly TRBD1 or TRBD2 for D (5 bases each). V was trimmed by 10 bases and J by 4 bases, leaving 17 bases between them. The CDR3 consists of 13 residues. The germline CDR1 and CDR2 sequences are MDHEN and SYDVKM. The CDR3 reads CAIRGTDSYEQYF. The CDR3 nucleotides read TGTGCCATCCGTGGGACGGACTCATACGAGCAGTACTTC.

The chain couples TRBV6-1 to TRBJ1-5, with a possible D match to TRBD1 (5 bases). V shed 9 bases and J shed 0 bases, with 12 bases lying between them. The germline V gene has CDR1 MNHNS and CDR2 SASEGT. The CDR3 length is 14 residues. Here the CDR3 reads CASDRPYSNQPQHF. DNA for the CDR3: TGTGCCAGTGACAGACCCTATAGCAATCAGCCCCAGCATTTT.

J is TRBJ1-4 and V is TRBV6-6; D might be TRBD1 (6 bases). Germline CDR1 is MNHNY and CDR2 is SVGAGI (reference sequence). The CDR3 consists of 15 residues. Trimming pared 8 bases from V and 5 bases from J, leaving 18 bases between. The CDR3 DNA reads TGTGCCAGCTGGGGGGCCGGGCCTAACAATGAAAAACTGTTTTTT. Its translation: CASWGAGPNNEKLFF.

This clone was picked up a small number of times. V is TRBV18 and J is TRBJ1-2; unclear D gene. This CDR3 has 14 residues. Per germline, CDR1 KGHSH and CDR2 LQKENI. Trimming cost V 5 bases and J 4 bases, with 14 bases left between them. CDR3 sequence (DNA): TGTGCCAGCTCAGGGAACCTAGAAATCTATGGCTACACCTTC. Translated, it gives CASSGNLEIYGYTF. Variable domain in full (rest from reference TRBV18 and TRBJ1-2): NAGVMQNPRHLVRRRGQEARLRCSPMKGHSHVYWYRQLPEEGLKFMVYLQKENIIDESGMPKERFSAEFPKEGPSILRIQQVVRGDSAAYFCASSGNLEIYGYTFGSGTRLTVV.

The rearrangement uses TRBV7-3 and TRBJ1-4, with D hard to call. V was trimmed by 1 base and J by 4 bases, leaving 10 bases between them. Per the germline V gene, CDR1 is SGHTA and CDR2 is FQGTGA. This CDR3 is built from 15 residues. The CDR3 DNA reads TGTGCCAGCAGCTTAAGGGCAGGCTTTAATGAAAAACTGTTTTTT. Translating gives CASSLRAGFNEKLFF.

This rearrangement joins TRBV5-1 to TRBJ2-2, with TRBD2 matching 10 bases. The CDR3 contains 15 residues. V trimming: 5 bases; J trimming: 4 bases; junction bases outside the gene matches: 5. Per the germline V gene, CDR1 is SGHRS and CDR2 is YFSETQ. CDR3: CASRQAGGPTGELFF. CDR3 nucleotides: TGCGCCAGCAGACAAGCGGGAGGGCCCACCGGGGAGCTGTTTTTT. The entire variable domain, with the rest obtained from reference TRBV5-1 and TRBJ2-2, is as follows: KAGVTQTPRYLIKTRGQQVTLSCSPISGHRSVSWYQQTPGQGLQFLFEYFSETQRNKGNFPGRFSGRQFSNSRSEMNVSTLELGDSALYLCASRQAGGPTGELFFGEGSRLTVL.

The chain recombines TRBV6-1 with TRBJ2-5, with unresolved D. This CDR3 region has 14 residues. The germline V gene has CDR1 MNHNS and CDR2 SASEGT. Trimming removed 4 bases from V and 2 bases from J, with 11 bases in between. CDR3 amino acids: CASSVAGAQETQYF. The CDR3 DNA follows: TGTGCCAGCAGTGTAGCTGGAGCACAAGAGACCCAGTACTTC.

The rearrangement joins TRBV14 to TRBJ1-3; D gene ambiguous. This CDR3 contains 19 residues. In germline, CDR1 is SGHDN, CDR2 FVKESK. The V end was cut by 1 base, the J end by 2 bases, with 21 bases between. The chain's CDR3 is CASSQVINAQPGPGNTIYF. CDR3 in DNA: TGTGCCAGCAGCCAAGTCATCAACGCGCAGCCCGGGCCTGGAAACACCATATATTTT.

J is TRBJ1-2 and V is TRBV4-1; TRBD1 matches at 9 bases. V lost 5 bases to trimming and J lost 5 bases; unmatched junction nucleotides: 21. In germline, CDR1 is MGHRA, CDR2 YSYEKL. This CDR3 is built from 19 residues. CDR3: CASSTHTFRDREVWYGYTF. DNA of the CDR3: TGCGCCAGCAGCACCCATACCTTCCGGGACAGGGAGGTTTGGTATGGCTACACCTTC.

This clone was found a few times. The CDR3, as DNA: TGTGCCAGCAGTTTCTACAGGAACACTGAAGCTTTCTTT. Translated: CASSFYRNTEAFF. The chain is built from TRBV2 and TRBJ1-1; the D is unclear. Trimming cost V 5 bases and J 1 base, with 8 bases left between them. This CDR3 spans 13 amino acids. Germline CDR1 is SNHLY and CDR2 is FYNNEI.

Concerning this clone: Other DNA sequences in this sample translate to the same CDR3. This chain links TRBV27 with TRBJ2-1; TRBD2 is a possible D gene (6 bases). Germline CDR1 reads MNHEY; CDR2 reads SMNVEV (reference sequence). The CDR3 consists of 15 residues. The V and J ends lost 2 bases and 1 base respectively, with 9 bases between them. CDR3 DNA sequence: TGTGCCAGCAGTTTACAGGCGGGATCCTACAATGAGCAGTTCTTC. This encodes CASSLQAGSYNEQFF.

The gene calls are TRBV6-1 and TRBJ2-5; perhaps TRBD1 as D (6 bases). This CDR3 spans 14 amino acids. The ends were cut back, 6 bases at V and 3 bases at J, with 14 bases in the middle. Germline V gene data show CDR1 as MNHNS and CDR2 as SASEGT. The CDR3 DNA sequence: TGTGCCAGCAGCCAGGACAGAATCAAAGAGACCCAGTACTTC. It codes for CASSQDRIKETQYF.

This chain joins TRBV7-9 and TRBJ1-2; D might be TRBD1 (6 bases). Trimming cost V 8 bases and J 4 bases, with 17 bases left between them. This CDR3 contains 14 residues. Germline CDR1 reads SEHNR; CDR2 reads FQNEAQ (reference sequence). Here the CDR3 reads CASREPGATYGYTF. CDR3 bases: TGTGCCAGCCGAGAACCGGGGGCGACCTATGGCTACACCTTC.